This TCR beta chain was found in a study of shared clonotypes between healthy human individuals. Assay execution proceeded at the deep level. Input per replicate PCR of unsorted PBMC was roughly 320 ng DNA, corresponding to around 28,000 T cell genomes. Produced via immunoSEQ multiplex PCR; TCRdb's table is partial and in-frame only. The sample lists roughly 500,000 clones; roughly 80% were seen once. Donors, without exception, were Caucasian adults residing in Nashville, Tennessee. The V segment lost 2 bases and the J segment 5 bases; nucleotides outside the gene matches: 2. This CDR3 region has 14 residues. Germline lookup yields CDR1 SGHDT and CDR2 YYEEEE.

The sample consisted of PBMCs. The receptor was derived from a woman in her 40s in good health. Some clones in this sample may be carry-over from other donors' samples. J is TRBJ1-4 and V is TRBV5-6; 8 bases are a match to TRBD1. The CDR3 DNA sequence: TGTGCCAGCAGCTTAGACAGGGGCAATGAAAAACTGTTTTTT. This codes for CASSLDRGNEKLFF. The full variable domain, with the rest looked up from reference TRBV5-6 and TRBJ1-4, is DAGVTQSPTHLIKTRGQQVTLRCSPKSGHDTVSWYQQALGQGPQFIFQYYEEEERQRGNFPDRFSGHQFPNYSSELNVNALLLGDSALYLCASSLDRGNEKLFFGSGTQLSVL.